The 19 T cell receptor beta chains listed next were all sequenced from one sample in a study of blood T cell repertoires in COVID-19. Repertoires were generated with immunoSEQ multiplex PCR, while TCRdb's copy carries only in-frame clones and drops some. Here the sample spans some 420,000 clones, around 89% being singletons. Input material: PBMCs or T cells enriched from blood (not recorded which). These receptors were obtained from a man aged 25 to 45 who had recovered from COVID-19.

The chain combines TRBV27 with TRBJ1-4; D is ambiguous. The V end was cut by 8 bases, the J end by 8 bases, with 15 bases between. CDR3 length: 13 amino acids. The V gene's germline CDR1 is MNHEY and CDR2 SMNVEV (reference sequence). The CDR3 protein is CASRRAPGEKLFF. The CDR3, as DNA: TGTGCCAGCCGACGGGCCCCGGGGGAAAAACTGTTTTTT.

V is TRBV27 and J is TRBJ1-1, with D unclear. The CDR3 has 13 amino acids. V was trimmed by 0 bases and J by 4 bases, leaving 6 bases between them. In germline, CDR1 is MNHEY, CDR2 SMNVEV (reference sequence). The CDR3 sequence: CASSLSPGTEAFF. In DNA, the CDR3 is TGTGCCAGCAGTTTATCCCCGGGCACTGAAGCTTTCTTT.

This clone was counted between two and nine times. The genes are TRBV25-1 and TRBJ2-7; 8 positions agree with TRBD2. Germline V CDR1 and CDR2: MGHDK, SYGVNS. The CDR3 totals 11 residues. The junction had 2 bases not matched to a gene; V was cut back by 8 bases and J by 5 bases. This CDR3 reads CASRGGNEQYF. As DNA, the CDR3 is TGTGCCAGCCGGGGGGGGAACGAGCAGTACTTC.

The chain carries TRBV27 and TRBJ2-7, with TRBD1 matching over 10 bases. Germline CDR1 MNHEY, CDR2 SMNVEV (reference sequence). The CDR3 sequence is 16 residues long. V lost 6 bases to trimming and J lost 4 bases; unmatched junction nucleotides: 12. CDR3 nucleotide sequence: TGTGCCAGCAGAAGGACAGGGGGTGTCTCTCGGTACGAGCAGTACTTC. Translating it yields CASRRTGGVSRYEQYF.

This clone was counted once. The chain recombines TRBV10-3 with TRBJ2-1; 13 bases agree with TRBD2. CDR3 length: 15 residues. Looked up from germline, CDR1 is ENHRY and CDR2 is SYGVKD. Trimming took 10 bases from V and 6 from J; bases not matched to a gene: 9. CDR3 region: CASRRLAGGGNEQFF. The CDR3 coding sequence is TGTGCCAGCCGACGACTAGCGGGAGGAGGCAATGAGCAGTTCTTC.

V and J are TRBV19 and TRBJ2-5; 7 positions agree with TRBD2. J was trimmed by 1 base and V by 3 bases; bases with no gene match: 8. The CDR3 length is 16 residues. Germline V gene data show CDR1 as LNHDA and CDR2 as SQIVND (reference sequence). The CDR3: CASSIGLVLTQETQYF. For the CDR3, the DNA is TGTGCCAGTAGTATCGGACTAGTTTTAACCCAAGAGACCCAGTACTTC.

J is TRBJ2-2 and V is TRBV11-2, with 9 positions matching TRBD2. The CDR3 runs to 17 residues. Germline values: CDR1 SGHAT, CDR2 FQNNGV. After removal of 1 base from V and 5 bases from J, the junction contained 8 bases not matched to a gene. The CDR3 DNA reads TGTGCCAGCAGCTTAGTAGCGGGAGCCCGGGGTACCGGGGAGCTGTTTTTT. Protein product: CASSLVAGARGTGELFF.

The rearrangement uses TRBV6-4 and TRBJ2-1; 8 bases line up with TRBD2. CDR1 MRHNA and CDR2 SNTAGT come from the germline V gene. There are 15 residues in the CDR3. V lost 6 bases to trimming and J lost 0 bases; unmatched junction nucleotides: 4. The CDR3 nucleotides are TGTGCCAGCAGACTAGCGGCAAGCTCCTACAATGAGCAGTTCTTC. Its protein product is CASRLAASSYNEQFF.

This clone was observed a single time. This chain links TRBV19 with TRBJ2-7; D gene ambiguous. The CDR3 extends over 13 amino acids. Germline V gene sequence: CDR1 LNHDA, CDR2 SQIVND (reference sequence). The V end lost 5 bases, the J end lost 4 bases, and 12 bases lay between the germline ends. In DNA, the CDR3 is TGTGCCAGTAGTTCCAACGGGTGGTACGAGCAGTACTTC. Protein product: CASSSNGWYEQYF.

The rearrangement joins TRBV9 to TRBJ2-3; perhaps TRBD2 as D (6 bases). V lost 2 bases and J lost 3, with 13 bases in between. The V gene's germline CDR1 is SGDLS and CDR2 YYNGEE. The CDR3 totals 15 residues. CDR3 loop: CASSVGGGGTDTQYF. The CDR3 DNA reads as TGTGCCAGCAGCGTCGGGGGAGGTGGTACAGATACGCAGTATTTT.

This sequence joins TRBV30 and TRBJ2-1, with 7 bases fitting TRBD2. Germline CDR1 and CDR2: GTSNPN and SVGIG (reference sequence). J lost 0 bases, V lost 4 bases, and 6 bases had no gene match. CDR3 size: 15 residues. The DNA for the CDR3 is TGTGCCTGGATCTCTAGCGGAGACTCCTACAATGAGCAGTTCTTC. Translating it yields CAWISSGDSYNEQFF.

DNA for the CDR3: TGTGCCATCCTAGCGGCCGGCAACGATTTTACGAACACCTTC. It codes for CAILAAGNDFTNTF. The chain employs TRBV28 and TRBJ1-2; D gene uncertain. This CDR3 has 14 residues. Germline V gene sequence: CDR1 MDHEN, CDR2 SYDVKM. Trimming pared 10 bases from V and 12 bases from J, leaving 27 bases between.

The V gene is TRBV28, the J gene TRBJ1-4; 9 bases agree with TRBD1. V was clipped by 3 bases and J by 6 bases; unmatched bases: 8. The CDR3 totals 16 residues. The germline V gene has CDR1 MDHEN and CDR2 SYDVKM. CDR3 coding DNA: TGTGCCAGCAGTTTGACTCCGGGACAGGGTTATGAAAAACTGTTTTTT. Translated, it gives CASSLTPGQGYEKLFF.

The chain couples TRBV5-1 to TRBJ2-3; the match to TRBD1 covers 10 bases. The junction had 5 bases not matched to a gene; V was cut back by 4 bases and J by 3 bases. This CDR3 region has 15 residues. Germline lookup yields CDR1 SGHRS and CDR2 YFSETQ. CDR3 DNA: TGCGCCAGCAGCGTCCGGGACAGGGGAACAGATACGCAGTATTTT. Translated: CASSVRDRGTDTQYF.

The genes are TRBV10-3 and TRBJ1-3; D call uncertain. Germline V gene sequence: CDR1 ENHRY, CDR2 SYGVKD. CDR3 length: 15 amino acids. The V end lost 0 bases, the J end lost 5 bases, and 11 bases lay between the germline ends. CDR3 residues: CAISESTTTRNTIYF. The CDR3, as DNA: TGTGCCATCAGTGAGTCGACCACCACTAGAAACACCATATATTTT.

The chain has TRBV6-5 and TRBJ2-7, with 9 bases aligning to TRBD1. CDR3 length: 14 residues. J was trimmed by 2 bases and V by 2 bases; bases with no gene match: 1. CDR1 is MNHEY, CDR2 SVGAGI, per germline. This chain's CDR3 is CASSYGTGPYEQYF. DNA for the CDR3: TGTGCCAGCAGTTACGGGACAGGGCCCTACGAGCAGTACTTC.

This rearrangement joins TRBV9 to TRBJ2-4, with 8 bases identical to TRBD2. The CDR3 totals 17 residues. Per germline, CDR1 SGDLS and CDR2 YYNGEE. J lost 5 bases, V lost 2 bases, and 12 bases had no gene match. The CDR3 nucleotides are TGTGCCAGCAGCGTGGGTAGCGGGGTACCTTTCGAAAACATTCAGTACTTC. Translation: CASSVGSGVPFENIQYF.

This clone has just one count. The CDR3 nucleotides read TGTGCCAGCAGTGAAACAGGGATTTTCTTGAATGAAAAACTGTTTTTT. Protein: CASSETGIFLNEKLFF. The J gene is TRBJ1-4, the V gene TRBV2; D is perhaps TRBD1 (6 bases). Trimming pared 2 bases from V and 5 bases from J, leaving 15 bases between. Germline lookup yields CDR1 SNHLY and CDR2 FYNNEI. The CDR3 runs 16 residues.

The chain is built from TRBV7-2 and TRBJ2-1; the match to TRBD2 covers 12 bases. CDR3 size: 15 residues. Germline lookup yields CDR1 SGHTA and CDR2 FQGNSA. Trimming took 4 bases from V and 6 from J; bases not matched to a gene: 4. CDR3 residues: CASSSRLAGVNEQFF. For the CDR3, the DNA is TGTGCCAGCAGCTCCAGACTAGCGGGAGTCAATGAGCAGTTCTTC.